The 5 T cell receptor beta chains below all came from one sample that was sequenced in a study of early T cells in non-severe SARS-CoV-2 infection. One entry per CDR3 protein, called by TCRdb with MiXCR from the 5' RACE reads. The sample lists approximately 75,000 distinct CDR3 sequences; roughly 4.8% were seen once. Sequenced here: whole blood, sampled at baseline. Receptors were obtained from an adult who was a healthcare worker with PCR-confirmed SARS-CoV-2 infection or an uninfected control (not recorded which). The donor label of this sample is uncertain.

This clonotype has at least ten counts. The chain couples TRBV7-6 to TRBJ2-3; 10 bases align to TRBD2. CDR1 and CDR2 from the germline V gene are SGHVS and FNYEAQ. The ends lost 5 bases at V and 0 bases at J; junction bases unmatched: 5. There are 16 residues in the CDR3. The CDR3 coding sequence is TGTGCCAGCAGCGCCGGACTAGCGGAAAGCACAGATACGCAGTATTTT. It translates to CASSAGLAESTDTQYF.

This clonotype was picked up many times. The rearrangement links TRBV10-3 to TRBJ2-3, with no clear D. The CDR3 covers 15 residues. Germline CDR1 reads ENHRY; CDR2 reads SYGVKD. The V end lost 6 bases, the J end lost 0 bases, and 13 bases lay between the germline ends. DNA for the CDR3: TGTGCCATCAGGACTGCGGCTGCTAGCACAGATACGCAGTATTTT. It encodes CAIRTAAASTDTQYF.

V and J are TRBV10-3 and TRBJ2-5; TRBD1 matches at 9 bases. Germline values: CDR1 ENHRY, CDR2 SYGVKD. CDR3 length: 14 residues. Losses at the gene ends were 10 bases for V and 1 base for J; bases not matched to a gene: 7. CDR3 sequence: CATRGQGIQETQYF. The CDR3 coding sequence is TGTGCCACCAGGGGACAGGGAATCCAAGAGACCCAGTACTTC.

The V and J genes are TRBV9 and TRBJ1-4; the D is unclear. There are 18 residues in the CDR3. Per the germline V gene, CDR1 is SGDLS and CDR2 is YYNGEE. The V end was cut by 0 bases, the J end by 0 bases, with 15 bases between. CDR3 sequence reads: CASSVGGTAFTTNEKLFF. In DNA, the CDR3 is TGTGCCAGCAGCGTAGGGGGAACAGCCTTTACAACTAATGAAAAACTGTTTTTT.

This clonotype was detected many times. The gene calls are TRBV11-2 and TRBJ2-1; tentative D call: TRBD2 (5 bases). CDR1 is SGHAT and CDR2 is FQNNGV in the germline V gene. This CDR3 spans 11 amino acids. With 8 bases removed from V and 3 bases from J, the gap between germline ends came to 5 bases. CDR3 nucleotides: TGTGCCAGCGGGAGCTACAATGAGCAGTTCTTC. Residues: CASGSYNEQFF. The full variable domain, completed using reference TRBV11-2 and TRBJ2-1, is EAGVAQSPRYKIIEKRQSVAFWCNPISGHATLYWYQQILGQGPKLLIQFQNNGVVDDSQLPKDRFSAERLKGVDSTLKIQPAKLEDSAVYLCASGSYNEQFFGPGTRLTVL.